This TCR beta chain was captured in a study of blood T cell repertoires in COVID-19. For the study at large: Material from acute and convalescent COVID-19 was sourced from the United States, Italy and Spain. The cDNA or gDNA used as material had been derived from T cells, B-cell-depleted T cells, or PBMCs.

Under the authors' procedure: Nucleated cell counts were estimated from reference gene primer amplification. Method: immunoSEQ multiplex PCR; TCRdb's copy keeps in-frame clones and lacks some. V and J calls and clone size come straight from that table; D and trimming were deduced from the DNA. The sample contains 40,000 to 50,000 clones, approximately 83% of which appear only once. V gave up 4 bases and J gave up 1 base, with 7 bases separating them. The germline V gene encodes CDR1 SGHTA and CDR2 FQGTGA. This CDR3 has 13 residues. The sequenced material came from peripheral blood. The chain has TRBV7-3 and TRBJ1-1, with D uncertain. This clonotype was sampled from a woman of 80 years or more with acute or convalescent COVID-19. The CDR3 here is CASSSQENTEAFF. CDR3 in DNA: TGTGCCAGCAGCTCCCAGGAGAACACTGAAGCTTTCTTT.